The 14 T cell receptor beta chains presented below share a single source sample, sequenced in a study of cytomegalovirus exposure and HLA in healthy donors (dated by TCRdb to the late 2010s). The library was generated by the immunoSEQ multiplex PCR assay. Imported from immuneACCESS, the table was reduced by TCRdb to in-frame sequences with V and J called. These copies leave out some clones; in studies compared against another copy, an unresolved V gene accounts for under half, and the cause of the remainder is not known. The sample table holds about 200,000 clones, of which about 81% were seen once. Clones ranked in the top ten supply 0.95% to 1.5% of the sample. Specimen: PBMCs. These receptors were collected from a woman aged 30 to 39 in good health and CMV-seronegative.

The chain recombines TRBV4-1 with TRBJ1-2; TRBD1 might be the D (5 bases). This CDR3 has 14 residues. V was pared by 2 bases and J by 8 bases, with 15 bases between. Germline CDR1 is MGHRA and CDR2 is YSYEKL. CDR3 sequence reads: CASSQREGSHGYTF. The CDR3 DNA is TGCGCCAGCAGCCAAAGGGAGGGGTCCCACGGCTACACCTTC.

The gene calls are TRBV27 and TRBJ2-2; D is uncertain. Trimming shortened V by 6 bases and J by 1 base, and 15 bases separated the two germline ends. Germline-derived CDR1 and CDR2 are MNHEY and SMNVEV (reference sequence). This CDR3 is built from 16 residues. The CDR3 DNA reads TGTGCCAGCAGCCGCCCACGCAGGAAGAACACCGGGGAGCTGTTTTTT. Its translation is CASSRPRRKNTGELFF.

The V gene is TRBV30, the J gene TRBJ1-2, with D hard to call. Trimming removed 8 bases from V and 4 bases from J, with 20 bases in between. Germline-derived CDR1 and CDR2 are GTSNPN and SVGIG (reference sequence). The CDR3 loop spans 14 amino acids. The DNA for the CDR3 is TGTGCCGAAAACCGCCGGGGTATGAGCTATGGCTACACCTTC. Protein product: CAENRRGMSYGYTF.

This sequence joins TRBV28 and TRBJ1-4, with 8 positions matching TRBD1. The V segment lost 2 bases and the J segment 8 bases; nucleotides outside the gene matches: 10. Looked up from germline, CDR1 is MDHEN and CDR2 is SYDVKM. This CDR3 spans 16 amino acids. CDR3 DNA sequence: TGTGCCAGCAGTTTAACAGGGGGGAGTGGGTTGGAAAAACTGTTTTTT. Its protein product is CASSLTGGSGLEKLFF.

This sequence joins TRBV2 and TRBJ2-5; 9 nucleotides align to TRBD1. This CDR3 is built from 15 residues. Trimming cost V 5 bases and J 5 bases; bases outside gene matches: 9. Germline V gene lookup returns CDR1 SNHLY and CDR2 FYNNEI. The CDR3 spells CASSSTGTGKETQYF. For the CDR3, the DNA is TGTGCCAGCAGTTCTACCGGGACAGGGAAGGAGACCCAGTACTTC.

A single count supports this clone. This chain connects TRBV6-4 to TRBJ2-3, with TRBD2 identical over 10 bases. With V trimmed by 7 bases and J by 0 bases, 4 bases remained unmatched. This CDR3 is 15 amino acids long. Germline V gives CDR1 MRHNA, CDR2 SNTAGT. CDR3 sequence reads: CASTRTSGSTDTQYF. The CDR3 DNA reads TGTGCCAGCACCAGGACTAGCGGAAGCACAGATACGCAGTATTTT.

The V gene is TRBV7-3, the J gene TRBJ2-1; D ambiguous. The CDR3 runs 15 residues. The germline V and J ends were trimmed by 1 base and 5 bases, with 12 bases remaining between them. The germline gives CDR1 SGHTA, CDR2 FQGTGA. CDR3 sequence (DNA): TGTGCCAGCAGCTTAAGCCCAAGTCGGGACAATGAGCAGTTCTTC. Translating gives CASSLSPSRDNEQFF. The full variable domain, completed using reference TRBV7-3 and TRBJ2-1, is GAGVSQTPSNKVTEKGKYVELRCDPISGHTALYWYRQSLGQGPEFLIYFQGTGAADDSGLPNDRFFAVRPEGSVSTLKIQRTERGDSAVYLCASSLSPSRDNEQFFGPGTRLTVL.

The chain couples TRBV10-1 to TRBJ1-3; D ambiguous. Germline CDR1 and CDR2: WNHNN and SYGVQD (reference sequence). V lost 3 bases and J lost 8, with 11 bases in between. The CDR3 spans 13 residues. CDR3 protein: CASSDTGRDTIYF. In DNA, the CDR3 is TGCGCCAGCAGTGACACTGGCCGGGACACCATATATTTT.

This chain connects TRBV6-6 to TRBJ1-2; tentative D call: TRBD1 (6 bases). The germline gives CDR1 MNHNY, CDR2 SVGAGI (reference sequence). V was pared by 8 bases and J by 3 bases, with 13 bases between. The CDR3 runs 13 residues. This CDR3 reads CASGLNRDYGYTF. The CDR3 nucleotides read TGTGCCAGCGGTCTAAACAGGGACTATGGCTACACCTTC.

The chain links TRBV6-1 to TRBJ2-7, with D possibly being TRBD2 (6 bases). Trimming cost V 8 bases and J 3 bases, with 17 bases left between them. The CDR3 spans 14 residues. Looked up from germline, CDR1 is MNHNS and CDR2 is SASEGT. The DNA for the CDR3 is TGTGCCAGCGCGGAGGGGCAATGGTACTACGAGCAGTACTTC. Amino acids: CASAEGQWYYEQYF.

Notes on this clone: Relative to the germline gene, one junction end is altered; a read error may explain this. The chain is built from TRBV15 and TRBJ1-5; TRBD1 agrees at 7 bases. Germline loops: CDR1 LNHNV, CDR2 YYDKDF (reference sequence). The CDR3 extends over 17 amino acids. As DNA, the CDR3 is TGTGCCACCAGCAGGGTGGGACAGAGCAGTAGCCATCAGCCCCAGCATTTT. As protein: CATSRVGQSSSHQPQHF.

This chain uses TRBV10-3 with TRBJ1-1; D perhaps matches TRBD1 (6 bases). The CDR3 contains 13 residues. Trimming removed 11 bases at V and 0 bases at J, with 13 bases between. Germline-derived CDR1 and CDR2 are ENHRY and SYGVKD. CDR3 in amino acids: CAPAGGLNTEAFF. CDR3 sequence (DNA): TGTGCCCCCGCGGGGGGCTTGAACACTGAAGCTTTCTTT.

The sample holds one count of this clone. This sequence joins TRBV27 and TRBJ2-1; 10 nucleotides line up with TRBD1. CDR3 size: 15 residues. CDR1 and CDR2 (germline): MNHEY, SMNVEV (reference sequence). The V gene end was trimmed by 1 base and the J gene end by 6 bases; junction bases not matched to a gene: 3. The CDR3 loop is CASSLWGQGRNEQFF. The CDR3, as DNA: TGTGCCAGCAGTTTATGGGGACAGGGGCGCAATGAGCAGTTCTTC.

The CDR3 here is CASSLQENQPQHF. CDR3 coding DNA: TGTGCCAGCAGTTTACAGGAGAATCAGCCCCAGCATTTT. The rearrangement links TRBV6-1 to TRBJ1-5; TRBD1 is a possible D gene (5 bases). This CDR3 region has 13 residues. Germline values: CDR1 MNHNS, CDR2 SASEGT. V lost 5 bases to trimming and J lost 4 bases, with 9 bases between them.